Below are 26 T cell receptor beta chains sequenced from a single sample in a study of post-analysis software for immune sequencing data. Study conclusions and caveats: Roughly five TRBV segments were more frequent in patients than controls; TRBV5-6, TRBV5-1 and TRBV20-1 belonged to this group.

The TCR beta cDNA libraries contained unique molecular identifiers. TCRdb passed the PCR reads through MiXCR, listing each CDR3 protein once. The sample comprises about 560,000 distinct CDR3 sequences, 40% to 50% of which are singletons, and 1.7% rests with the top ten. These receptors are not linked to any known antigen. The sequenced sample consisted of blood. Source of these receptors: a girl aged 5-17 years with multiple sclerosis.

The V gene is TRBV13, the J gene TRBJ2-3, with 7 positions matching TRBD2. Germline V gene sequence: CDR1 PRHDT, CDR2 FYEKMQ (reference sequence). The V gene end was trimmed by 6 bases and the J gene end by 1 base; junction bases not matched to a gene: 4. CDR3 length equals 14 residues. DNA of the CDR3: TGTGCCAGCAGGAGCGGGACGGGCACAGATACGCAGTATTTT. Translation: CASRSGTGTDTQYF.

This clonotype came up a few times. This rearrangement joins TRBV5-1 to TRBJ2-3; 8 bases fit TRBD2. The ends lost 2 bases at V and 3 bases at J; junction bases unmatched: 5. Per the germline V gene, CDR1 is SGHRS and CDR2 is YFSETQ. This CDR3 is built from 15 residues. The CDR3 region has the DNA TGCGCCAGCAGCTTTTTTAGCGGGATAACAGATACGCAGTATTTT. This translates into CASSFFSGITDTQYF.

This clonotype was seen only a few times. The rearrangement uses TRBV28 and TRBJ2-6; unclear D gene. The germline V gene has CDR1 MDHEN and CDR2 SYDVKM. V shed 6 bases and J shed 0 bases, with 15 bases lying between them. The CDR3 is 17 residues long. This chain's CDR3 is CASSLGYHLSGANVLTF. The CDR3 DNA sequence: TGTGCCAGCAGCCTAGGTTACCACCTCTCTGGGGCCAACGTCCTGACTTTC.

This clonotype was detected a few times. The V and J genes are TRBV5-1 and TRBJ2-3, with 7 bases matching TRBD1. Germline CDR1 SGHRS, CDR2 YFSETQ. With 4 bases clipped from V and 2 bases from J, the junction kept 7 bases outside the gene matches. The CDR3 is made up of 15 amino acids. The CDR3 is CASSGPGQHTDTQYF. The CDR3 DNA reads TGCGCCAGCAGCGGCCCGGGACAGCACACAGATACGCAGTATTTT.

The genes are TRBV6-5 and TRBJ2-3; D is uncertain. The CDR3 runs 13 residues. Germline V gives CDR1 MNHEY, CDR2 SVGAGI. The germline V and J ends were trimmed by 6 bases and 2 bases, with 9 bases remaining between them. CDR3 sequence: CASRTVPTDTQYF. CDR3 sequence (DNA): TGTGCCAGCAGAACGGTTCCCACAGATACGCAGTATTTT.

This chain links TRBV7-2 with TRBJ2-7, with D hard to call. Germline CDR1 reads SGHTA; CDR2 reads FQGNSA. V dropped 2 bases and J dropped 6 bases, with 14 bases sitting between them. CDR3 size: 14 residues. This CDR3 is CASSLIYGRSEQYF. The CDR3, as DNA: TGTGCCAGCAGCTTAATCTACGGCAGATCCGAGCAGTACTTC.

Points on this clonotype: At one end the junction does not follow the germline gene, possibly because of a read error. The chain employs TRBV29-1 and TRBJ2-7; D is uncertain. The CDR3 contains 11 residues. CDR1 and CDR2 from the germline V gene are SQVTM and ANQGSEA. Here the CDR3 DNA reads TGCAGCGTTGCGACCACCTACGAGCGGTACTTC. This translates into CSVATTYERYF.

In this sample, this clonotype turned up a few times. The V gene is TRBV5-1, the J gene TRBJ1-2, with D possibly being TRBD1 (5 bases). Germline CDR1 is SGHRS and CDR2 is YFSETQ. This CDR3 has 13 residues. Trimming shortened V by 0 bases and J by 7 bases, and 10 bases separated the two germline ends. The DNA of the CDR3 is TGCGCCAGCAGCTTGGAATCCAGGGCTGGCTACACCTTC. The encoded protein is CASSLESRAGYTF.

The genes are TRBV20-1 and TRBJ2-5; the D is unclear. The V end was cut by 3 bases, the J end by 3 bases, with 8 bases between. The germline CDR1 and CDR2 sequences are DFQATT and SNEGSKA (reference sequence). This CDR3 region has 12 residues. The CDR3 bases are TGCAGTGCTAGCCTACCGAAAGAGACCCAGTACTTC. This gives the protein CSASLPKETQYF.

V is TRBV4-2 and J is TRBJ2-4; D is undetermined. The J call may be in error: the DNA end matches TRBJ2-7 better. Germline values: CDR1 LGHNA, CDR2 YNFKEQ. CDR3 length equals 16 residues. Here the CDR3 DNA reads TGTGCCAGCAGCCAAGACCCAGGTACTGCCTTCTACGAGCAGTACTTC. The encoded protein is CASSQDPGTAFYEQYF.

The V gene is TRBV29-1, the J gene TRBJ2-3; D ambiguous. The V end lost 4 bases, the J end lost 6 bases, and 8 bases lay between the germline ends. Germline V gene lookup returns CDR1 SQVTM and CDR2 ANQGSEA. This CDR3 is built from 11 residues. CDR3 DNA sequence: TGCAGCGTTGGGGTGGGGGATACGCAGTATTTT. Protein sequence: CSVGVGDTQYF.

The chain combines TRBV6-4 with TRBJ2-1; possible D gene TRBD1, 6 bases. This CDR3 has 13 amino acids. Germline CDR1 reads MRHNA; CDR2 reads SNTAGT. V dropped 4 bases and J dropped 5 bases, with 9 bases sitting between them. The CDR3 region is CASSVRDNNEQFF. CDR3 sequence (DNA): TGTGCCAGCAGTGTCCGGGACAACAATGAGCAGTTCTTC.

This clonotype showed up just a few times. The chain couples TRBV25-1 to TRBJ2-5, with 7 bases that match TRBD1. The J call may not be correct, given that the DNA end is closer to TRBJ2-7. This CDR3 region has 13 residues. Germline loops: CDR1 MGHDK, CDR2 SYGVNS. The chain's CDR3 is CASSEGQSYEQYF. The CDR3, as DNA: TGTGCCAGCAGTGAGGGACAGAGCTACGAGCAGTACTTC.

J is TRBJ2-7 and V is TRBV6-5; the match to TRBD2 covers 9 bases. V trimming: 4 bases; J trimming: 6 bases; junction bases outside the gene matches: 7. The germline V gene has CDR1 MNHEY and CDR2 SVGAGI. The CDR3 spans 14 residues. The CDR3: CASSLVAGDGEQYF. The CDR3 DNA reads as TGTGCCAGCAGTTTGGTAGCGGGAGATGGCGAGCAGTACTTC.

The chain is built from TRBV29-1 and TRBJ1-1; D ambiguous. Per the germline V gene, CDR1 is SQVTM and CDR2 is ANQGSEA. V lost 7 bases to trimming and J lost 8 bases, with 11 bases between them. The CDR3 runs 10 residues. The CDR3 region is CSAVAAEAFF. DNA of the CDR3: TGCAGCGCCGTGGCAGCAGAAGCTTTCTTT.

This clonotype was observed a handful of times. The V gene is TRBV20-1, the J gene TRBJ2-4; 16 bases are shared with TRBD2. With V trimmed by 6 bases and J by 3 bases, 2 bases remained unmatched. The germline V gene encodes CDR1 DFQATT and CDR2 SNEGSKA (reference sequence). CDR3 length: 15 amino acids. As DNA, the CDR3 is TGCAGTGCCGGGACTAGCGGGGGGGTCAAAAACATTCAGTACTTC. The encoded protein is CSAGTSGGVKNIQYF.

The J gene is TRBJ1-6, the V gene TRBV12-3 or TRBV12-4; 7 nucleotides line up with TRBD1. The trim removed 6 bases at V and 5 bases at J, leaving 4 bases unmatched. The CDR3 contains 14 residues. Here the CDR3 reads CASSRQGNNSPLHF. CDR3 DNA sequence: TGTGCCAGCAGCCGACAGGGAAATAATTCACCCCTCCACTTT.

The V call is TRBV7-2, the J call TRBJ2-7; D possibly uses TRBD1 or TRBD2 (5 bases each). The CDR3 has 14 amino acids. V was clipped by 5 bases and J by 9 bases, with 20 bases between them. The germline gives CDR1 SGHTA, CDR2 FQGNSA. CDR3 region: CASSGDGYSSGQYF. As DNA, the CDR3 is TGTGCCAGCAGCGGGGACGGATACTCGAGCGGGCAGTACTTC. Full variable domain (rest looked up from reference TRBV7-2 and TRBJ2-7): GAGVSQSPSNKVTEKGKDVELRCDPISGHTALYWYRQSLGQGLEFLIYFQGNSAPDKSGLPSDRFSAERTGGSVSTLTIQRTQQEDSAVYLCASSGDGYSSGQYFGPGTRLTVT.

The rearrangement links TRBV20-1 to TRBJ1-5; possible D gene TRBD1, 5 bases. The CDR3 sequence is 16 residues long. Trimming stripped 0 bases from V and 0 bases from J, with 12 bases between. Germline V gene sequence: CDR1 DFQATT, CDR2 SNEGSKA (reference sequence). The CDR3 region has the DNA TGCAGTGCTAGAGATCGCGGGACCTCTAGCAATCAGCCCCAGCATTTT. Protein sequence: CSARDRGTSSNQPQHF.

This chain links TRBV11-2 with TRBJ2-7; maybe TRBD2 (5 bases). Germline CDR1 reads SGHAT; CDR2 reads FQNNGV. The CDR3 runs 16 residues. Trimming took off 2 bases at V and 2 bases at J, with 16 bases between the two ends. CDR3 region: CASSLNPTGWPYEQYF. The DNA for the CDR3 is TGTGCCAGCAGCTTAAATCCCACGGGATGGCCCTACGAGCAGTACTTC.

The V gene is TRBV4-2, the J gene TRBJ2-1; 11 bases match TRBD1. Looked up from germline, CDR1 is LGHNA and CDR2 is YNFKEQ. The CDR3 contains 16 residues. With V trimmed by 7 bases and J by 6 bases, 11 bases remained unmatched. The CDR3 sequence: CASTRLLGTGGNEQFF. As DNA, the CDR3 is TGTGCCAGCACACGTCTTTTGGGGACAGGGGGCAATGAGCAGTTCTTC.

This clonotype was seen a handful of times. At one boundary the junction diverges from the germline segment, which might be a read error. V usage is TRBV20-1 and J usage is TRBJ2-3; tentatively, D is TRBD2 (5 bases). Germline CDR1 reads DFQATT; CDR2 reads SNEGSKA (reference sequence). The length of the CDR3 is 12 residues. CDR3 sequence: CSTRGSADTQYF. CDR3 bases: TGCAGTACTAGAGGATCGGCAGATACGCAGTATTTT.

The chain carries TRBV2 and TRBJ2-5; either TRBD1 or TRBD2 may fit D (5 bases each). This CDR3 spans 13 amino acids. Germline V gives CDR1 SNHLY, CDR2 FYNNEI. Trimming removed 7 bases at V and 1 base at J, with 10 bases between. CDR3 region: CASIGGPQETQYF. DNA of the CDR3: TGTGCCAGCATTGGGGGACCCCAAGAGACCCAGTACTTC.

This clonotype has just one count. The chain recombines TRBV6-5 with TRBJ1-1; D is perhaps TRBD1 (6 bases). Germline assignment: CDR1 MNHEY and CDR2 SVGAGI. The CDR3 runs to 14 residues. With 6 bases removed from V and 0 bases from J, the gap between germline ends came to 11 bases. CDR3 nucleotides: TGTGCCAGCAGCCGACAGGTGTTGAACACTGAAGCTTTCTTT. This translates into CASSRQVLNTEAFF.

The rearrangement links TRBV12-3 or TRBV12-4 to TRBJ2-6; 12 positions match TRBD1. Germline trimming cut 4 bases from V and 5 bases from J; bases unmatched to any gene: 9. CDR3 size: 18 residues. This chain's CDR3 is CASSWGQGAPNRANVLTF. CDR3 DNA: TGTGCCAGCAGTTGGGGACAGGGGGCGCCGAACCGGGCCAACGTCCTGACTTTC.

This chain links TRBV27 with TRBJ2-1; D is ambiguous. Trimming stripped 5 bases from V and 8 bases from J, with 10 bases between. This CDR3 spans 12 amino acids. CDR1 and CDR2 (germline): MNHEY, SMNVEV (reference sequence). The CDR3 sequence is CASSKGWDEQFF. CDR3 bases: TGTGCCAGCAGTAAAGGCTGGGATGAGCAGTTCTTC.